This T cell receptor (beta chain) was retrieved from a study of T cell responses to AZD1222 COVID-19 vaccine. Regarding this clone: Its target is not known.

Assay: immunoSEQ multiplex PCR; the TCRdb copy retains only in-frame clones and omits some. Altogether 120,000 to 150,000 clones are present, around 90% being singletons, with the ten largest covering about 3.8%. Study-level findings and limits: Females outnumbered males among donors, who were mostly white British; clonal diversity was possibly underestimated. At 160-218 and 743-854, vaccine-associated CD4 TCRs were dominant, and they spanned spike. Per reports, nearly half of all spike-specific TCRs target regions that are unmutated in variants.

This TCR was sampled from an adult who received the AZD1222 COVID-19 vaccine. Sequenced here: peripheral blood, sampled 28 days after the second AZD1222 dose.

DNA of the CDR3: TGTGCCAGCAGCTTAGATAGGGGATCTGGAAACACCATATATTTT. Translating it yields CASSLDRGSGNTIYF. The J gene is TRBJ1-3, the V gene TRBV7-8; D is perhaps TRBD1 (5 bases). The CDR3 consists of 15 residues. The germline CDR1 and CDR2 sequences are SGHVS and FQNEAQ. Between the trimmed V and J ends, which lost 1 base and 1 base, there was a span of 8 bases.